This T cell receptor beta chain stems from a study of T cell repertoires in cytomegalovirus infection. Study overall: Recently described HLA-C-restricted plus well-studied HLA-B-restricted CMV epitopes were used.

V lost 3 bases and J lost 6; bases outside the gene matches: 5. Germline V gene lookup returns CDR1 DFQATT and CDR2 SNEGSKA (reference sequence). There are 15 residues in the CDR3. Comment on this clonotype: The antigen is undetermined.

Whole-study findings and limits: Carriage of CMV together with the relevant HLA was identifiable through cumulative public TCR beta family frequency.

One entry per CDR3 protein results from TCRdb running MiXCR on the reads. The data show around 540,000 distinct CDR3 sequences, with about 33% seen just once and roughly a sixth held by the top ten. The clonotype was recovered from a human donor in good health (CMV status not recorded). Some clones in this sample may be carry-over from other donors' samples. The source was cultured PBMCs, collected from culture after CMV antigen stimulation. V gene TRBV20-1 combines with J gene TRBJ2-2, with 12 bases identical to TRBD2. Written as DNA, the CDR3 is TGCAGTGCTAGCTCTAGCGGGAGGGCCTCCGGGGAGCTGTTTTTT. Amino acid sequence: CSASSSGRASGELFF.